What follows are 9 T cell receptor beta chains derived from one specimen sequenced in a study of cytomegalovirus exposure and HLA in healthy donors. PCR amplification relied on 60 Vbeta primers (plus 13 Jbeta primers). The table came from immunoSEQ multiplex PCR; TCRdb's copy has only in-frame clones and leaves some out. The sample lists under 200,000 clones, 60% to 85% occurring once. The sample taken for sequencing was PBMCs. Every receptor here comes from a man aged 40-49 years in good health and CMV-seronegative.

The rearrangement uses TRBV6-6 and TRBJ1-2, with TRBD1 identical over 9 bases. Germline V gene sequence: CDR1 MNHNY, CDR2 SVGAGI (reference sequence). After removal of 2 bases from V and 6 bases from J, the junction contained 7 bases not matched to a gene. The CDR3 spans 15 residues. The chain's CDR3 is CASSYIATGGDGYTF. The CDR3 DNA follows: TGTGCCAGCAGTTACATCGCGACAGGGGGGGATGGCTACACCTTC.

The CDR3 nucleotides are TGTGCCAGCAGCCGGACTAGCGGGGGGGGTGGAGATACGCAGTATTTT. It codes for CASSRTSGGGGDTQYF. The rearrangement uses TRBV7-2 and TRBJ2-3; 15 nucleotides align to TRBD2. Germline V gives CDR1 SGHTA, CDR2 FQGNSA. CDR3 length: 16 amino acids. The trim removed 5 bases at V and 5 bases at J, leaving 5 bases unmatched.

V and J are TRBV7-2 and TRBJ1-2; D gene uncertain. CDR1 is SGHTA and CDR2 is FQGNSA in the germline V gene. The CDR3 is 15 amino acids. The V and J ends lost 1 base and 3 bases respectively, with 12 bases between them. Here the CDR3 DNA reads TGTGCCAGCAGCTTAGTGGGAGGCCAGGACTATGGCTACACCTTC. Its protein product is CASSLVGGQDYGYTF.

The chain has TRBV30 and TRBJ2-5; D gene unclear. Germline V gene data show CDR1 as GTSNPN and CDR2 as SVGIG (reference sequence). This CDR3 has 11 amino acids. V was cut by 5 bases and J by 5 bases, with 9 bases left in between. The CDR3 loop is CAWGLLETQYF. For the CDR3, the DNA is TGTGCCTGGGGCTTATTGGAGACCCAGTACTTC.

This chain joins TRBV5-1 and TRBJ1-3; D gene unclear. This CDR3 contains 17 residues. Trimming left V 2 bases short and J 4 bases short, with 19 bases between. Germline CDR1 and CDR2: SGHRS and YFSETQ. CDR3: CASSFGGSLKGGNTIYF. The DNA of the CDR3 is TGCGCCAGCAGCTTTGGAGGCTCGCTTAAAGGGGGAAACACCATATATTTT.

This clone was picked up a small number of times. The chain links TRBV21-1 to TRBJ1-1; TRBD1 is the table's D call and was not checked against the DNA. TRBV21-1 is flagged as a pseudogene. The CDR3 sequence is 16 residues long. The CDR3 sequence: CASSRSLGRRGTEAFF. The CDR3 DNA reads as TGTGCCAGCAGCAGGAGTTTGGGGCGGAGAGGCACTGAAGCTTTCTTT.

The J gene is TRBJ1-1, the V gene TRBV19, with unresolved D. The length of the CDR3 is 14 residues. Germline V gene data show CDR1 as LNHDA and CDR2 as SQIVND (reference sequence). V lost 4 bases and J 6 bases, leaving 15 bases between the germline ends. The CDR3 nucleotides read TGTGCCAGTAGTAGTCGCGGTGGAAGGCCTGAAGCTTTCTTT. Residues: CASSSRGGRPEAFF.

The chain has TRBV19 and TRBJ2-1; a possible D gene is TRBD2 (8 bases). Trimming shortened V by 10 bases and J by 0 bases, and 22 bases separated the two germline ends. CDR1 LNHDA and CDR2 SQIVND come from the germline V gene (reference sequence). The length of the CDR3 is 17 residues. CDR3 bases: TGTGCCACCAGGGGGGCTAGCGGGTCAAGCTCCTACAATGAGCAGTTCTTC. Residues: CATRGASGSSSYNEQFF.

This clone was observed a single time. V and J are TRBV2 and TRBJ2-6, with D tentatively TRBD2 (5 bases). The CDR3 extends over 14 amino acids. From germline, CDR1 is SNHLY and CDR2 FYNNEI. The ends were cut back, 4 bases at V and 1 base at J, with 5 bases in the middle. CDR3 nucleotide sequence: TGTGCCAGCAGTGGGAGGTCTGGGGCCAACGTCCTGACTTTC. Protein product: CASSGRSGANVLTF.